These 20 T cell receptor beta chains were all obtained from the same sample, sequenced in a study of blood T cells in healthy people across ages. Primed by a sample-barcoded 5' primer and a J-beta primer mix, a second PCR proceeded for 7 to 11 cycles. TCRdb fed the 5' RACE reads into MiXCR, producing one record per CDR3 protein. Here the sample spans 550,000 to 800,000 distinct CDR3 sequences, about a third being singletons. The sequencing input was blood. The source is an elderly woman in good health.

This clonotype was observed many times. The chain combines TRBV10-3 with TRBJ1-1; D gene ambiguous. Trimming removed 2 bases at V and 11 bases at J, with 18 bases between. In germline, CDR1 is ENHRY, CDR2 SYGVKD. The CDR3 is 14 residues long. The CDR3 nucleotides read TGTGCCATCAGTGAGACTAATACTCCCCTCAGGGCTTTCTTT. As protein: CAISETNTPLRAFF.

This clonotype turned up a few times. The junction departs from germline at one end; a sequencing error may be responsible. This chain links TRBV5-1 with TRBJ2-6; TRBD1 matches at 12 bases. The germline CDR1 and CDR2 sequences are SGHRS and YFSETQ. CDR3 length: 17 amino acids. The CDR3 DNA reads TGTGCCAGCAGCCTGGGACAGGGGGCGGGTGGGGCCAACGTCCTGACTTTC. It translates to CASSLGQGAGGANVLTF.

The rearrangement links TRBV7-8 to TRBJ1-5, with TRBD1 matching over 8 bases. The germline gives CDR1 SGHVS, CDR2 FQNEAQ. CDR3 length equals 15 residues. Unmatched junction bases numbered 3, after V lost 3 bases and J lost 2 bases. In nucleotides, the CDR3 is TGTGCCAGCAGCTTCTCGGACAGGGGCAATCAGCCCCAGCATTTT. This encodes CASSFSDRGNQPQHF.

This clonotype was observed at least ten times. The CDR3 spells CSVESPGEGLGGYTF. CDR3 DNA sequence: TGCAGCGTTGAATCCCCCGGTGAAGGGCTTGGCGGCTACACCTTC. The chain joins TRBV29-1 to TRBJ1-2; D not certain. V lost 2 bases, J lost 8 bases, and 21 bases lay in between. Germline CDR1 reads SQVTM; CDR2 reads ANQGSEA. CDR3 length: 15 amino acids.

This clonotype has only a few counts. V and J are TRBV30 and TRBJ1-1; D possibly corresponds to TRBD1 (5 bases). The CDR3 sequence is 15 residues long. Per germline, CDR1 GTSNPN and CDR2 SVGIG (reference sequence). V lost 0 bases and J 2 bases, leaving 13 bases between the germline ends. CDR3 loop: CAWSVRPGGNTEAFF. The DNA of the CDR3 is TGTGCCTGGAGTGTACGACCTGGGGGAAACACTGAAGCTTTCTTT.

The chain recombines TRBV12-3 or TRBV12-4 with TRBJ1-1; 9 bases fit TRBD1. The V and J ends lost 5 bases and 4 bases, in that order; junction bases with no gene match: 5. The length of the CDR3 is 14 residues. The CDR3 DNA follows: TGTGCCAGCAGTCCCACAGGGGGCGGCACTGAAGCTTTCTTT. Translating gives CASSPTGGGTEAFF.

This clonotype has more than one count but fewer than ten. CDR3 residues: CASSSTGFMNTEAFF. The CDR3 region has the DNA TGTGCCAGCAGCTCAACAGGGTTTATGAACACTGAAGCTTTCTTT. The genes are TRBV7-3 and TRBJ1-1; D perhaps matches TRBD1 (6 bases). V lost 4 bases and J 0 bases, leaving 12 bases between the germline ends. Germline CDR1 and CDR2: SGHTA and FQGTGA. There are 15 residues in the CDR3.

This clonotype was counted a few times. J is TRBJ1-5 and V is TRBV20-1; 8 bases are a match to TRBD1. Germline CDR1 and CDR2: DFQATT and SNEGSKA (reference sequence). This CDR3 has 18 residues. Trimming took 0 bases from V and 2 from J; bases not matched to a gene: 12. In DNA form, the CDR3 reads TGCAGTGCTAGAGAGCAAAGACAGGGGAGGCGGCGCAATCAGCCCCAGCATTTT. Its protein product is CSAREQRQGRRRNQPQHF.

This clonotype occurred many times. J is TRBJ2-7 and V is TRBV5-1; the D gene could be TRBD1 or TRBD2 (5 bases each). Germline CDR1 and CDR2: SGHRS and YFSETQ. Trimming removed 1 base at V and 6 bases at J, with 14 bases between. CDR3 length: 14 amino acids. The CDR3 nucleotides are TGCGCCAGCAGCTTGTGGGACCTTTCCCTCGAGCAGTACTTC. Residues: CASSLWDLSLEQYF.

This clonotype was counted at least ten times. The rearrangement links TRBV9 to TRBJ2-2; TRBD1 matches at 9 bases. Germline trimming cut 5 bases from V and 4 bases from J; bases unmatched to any gene: 3. Per germline, CDR1 SGDLS and CDR2 YYNGEE. This CDR3 is built from 14 residues. The CDR3 reads CASSTGGGTGELFF. DNA of the CDR3: TGTGCCAGCAGTACAGGGGGCGGCACCGGGGAGCTGTTTTTT.

This clonotype was counted ten times or more. The chain is built from TRBV12-3 or TRBV12-4 and TRBJ1-1, with D unresolved. The CDR3 consists of 11 residues. V lost 3 bases and J 6 bases, leaving 5 bases between the germline ends. The CDR3 loop is CASSFDAEAFF. Written as DNA, the CDR3 is TGTGCCAGCAGTTTCGACGCTGAAGCTTTCTTT.

This clonotype was found many times. A much larger clone is a single base away; this may be a read error. This chain joins TRBV9 and TRBJ2-1; 8 bases match TRBD2. Germline CDR1 and CDR2: SGDLS and YYNGEE. The V segment lost 7 bases and the J segment 6 bases; nucleotides outside the gene matches: 15. This CDR3 is 16 amino acids long. CDR3 DNA sequence: TGTGCCAGCGGGGCCCTGAGGGCGGGGGGTATCAATGAGCAGTTCTTC. Translating it yields CASGALRAGGINEQFF.

The chain carries TRBV5-6 and TRBJ2-1; TRBD2 matches 11 bases. The CDR3 totals 16 residues. V lost 2 bases, J lost 13 bases, and 14 bases stayed unmatched. Looked up from germline, CDR1 is SGHDT and CDR2 is YYEEEE. CDR3 residues: CASSFQLAGVQETQFF. DNA for the CDR3: TGTGCCAGCAGCTTCCAACTAGCGGGGGTTCAAGAGACCCAGTTCTTC.

This clonotype was counted at least ten times. V is TRBV5-1 and J is TRBJ1-2, with 8 bases fitting TRBD1. This CDR3 comprises 14 residues. CDR1 is SGHRS, CDR2 YFSETQ, per germline. Trimming took 6 bases from V and 4 from J; bases not matched to a gene: 8. CDR3 nucleotides: TGCGCCAGCAACCAGGGGGCGATCGCCTATGGCTACACCTTC. Amino acid sequence: CASNQGAIAYGYTF.

This clonotype was detected ten times or more. This chain links TRBV10-3 with TRBJ2-2; 8 bases map to TRBD1. The length of the CDR3 is 17 residues. Unmatched junction bases numbered 13, after V lost 5 bases and J lost 5 bases. Germline V CDR1 and CDR2: ENHRY, SYGVKD. CDR3 region: CAISQTSDRGRTGELFF. CDR3 in DNA: TGTGCCATCAGTCAAACCTCAGACAGGGGAAGGACCGGGGAGCTGTTTTTT.

There are a few counts of this clonotype. CDR3 protein: CATRDTLQETQYF. The CDR3 coding sequence is TGTGCCACCCGGGACACCCTCCAAGAGACCCAGTACTTC. The J gene is TRBJ2-5, the V gene TRBV24-1; D is perhaps TRBD1 (6 bases). V shed 9 bases and J shed 1 base, with 11 bases lying between them. Looked up from germline, CDR1 is KGHDR and CDR2 is SFDVKD. This CDR3 is built from 13 residues.

The table lists this clonotype with a count of one. This may arise from a read error, as a much more abundant clone is one base away. This is likely a read error, given that the CDR3 carries no conserved phenylalanine or tryptophan at its end. The chain carries TRBV5-1 and TRBJ2-1; tentatively, D is TRBD1 (6 bases). CDR3 length: 15 residues. The V and J ends lost 4 bases and 0 bases respectively, with 11 bases between them. The germline gives CDR1 SGHRS, CDR2 YFSETQ. DNA for the CDR3: TGCGCCAGCAGCATTACAGGGAGCTCCTACAATGAGCAGTTCGTC. It translates to CASSITGSSYNEQFV.

As regards this clonotype: One end of the junction varies from germline; a read error may be responsible. This chain uses TRBV7-9 with TRBJ1-1, with D possibly being TRBD1 (6 bases). This CDR3 is 14 amino acids long. The germline gives CDR1 SEHNR, CDR2 FQNEAQ (reference sequence). As DNA, the CDR3 is TGTGCCAGCAGCTTAGCGGGCCAGGGGACTGAAACTTTCTTT. Translated: CASSLAGQGTETFF.

This clonotype appeared many times. The chain links TRBV24-1 to TRBJ2-3; D remains unclear. Germline V gene lookup returns CDR1 KGHDR and CDR2 SFDVKD. V dropped 4 bases and J dropped 5 bases, with 9 bases sitting between them. This CDR3 region has 13 residues. The CDR3 nucleotides are TGTGCCACCAGTGACAGCCAAGGAGATACGCAGTATTTT. Amino acid sequence: CATSDSQGDTQYF.

CDR3 bases: TGTGCCAGCAGCCGCAGATCACAATTACAGGGAGGCACTGAAGCTTTCTTT. It yields the protein CASSRRSQLQGGTEAFF. V usage is TRBV7-2 and J usage is TRBJ1-1; possibly TRBD1 for D (6 bases). The V gene's germline CDR1 is SGHTA and CDR2 FQGNSA. V shed 5 bases and J shed 4 bases, with 23 bases lying between them. The CDR3 spans 17 residues.